This is a list of T cell receptor beta chains from one sample in a study of monozygotic twins with cystic fibrosis. Clones were sequenced by immunoSEQ multiplex PCR, and TCRdb holds only the in-frame ones, with some missing. The table includes over 30,000 clones, around nine tenths detected once. Material: blood. These receptors were taken from a boy between 2 and 10 years old with cystic fibrosis. Both conserved end residues are part of each CDR3. The D gene is left open where the match is weak.

j_call	d_call	cdr3_length	v_call	cdr3_aa	cdr3_nt
TRBJ2-2	-	21	TRBV4-3	CASRAWAVGQDASRATGELFF	TGCGCCAGCAGGGCTTGGGCTGTGGGGCAGGATGCGAGCAGGGCCACCGGGGAGCTGTTTTTT
TRBJ1-1	-	14	TRBV29-1	CSVVTEAMNTEAFF	TGCAGCGTTGTAACCGAGGCCATGAACACTGAAGCTTTCTTT
TRBJ2-7	-	14	TRBV11-2	CASSLSRGSDEQYF	TGTGCCAGCAGCCTAAGTCGGGGTTCCGACGAGCAGTACTTC
TRBJ1-2	TRBD1	13	TRBV5-4	CASSPWTGNGYTF	TGTGCCAGCAGCCCTTGGACAGGGAATGGCTACACCTTC
TRBJ1-3	-	16	TRBV27	CASSRGGTSSGNTIYF	TGTGCCAGCAGCCGCGGGGGGACAAGCTCTGGAAACACCATATATTTT
TRBJ2-6	-	14	TRBV7-3	CASSRNSGANVLTF	TGTGCCAGCAGCCGGAATTCTGGGGCCAACGTCCTGACTTTC
TRBJ1-2	-	14	TRBV6-5	CASSYSGRGYGYTF	TGTGCCAGCAGTTACTCGGGCAGGGGCTATGGCTACACCTTC
TRBJ2-1	-	14	TRBV7-8	CASSRPNDYNEQFF	TGTGCCAGCAGCCGACCAAACGACTACAATGAGCAGTTCTTC
TRBJ2-7	TRBD2	15	TRBV27	CASGILAGGSYEQYF	TGTGCCAGCGGGATACTAGCGGGGGGGTCCTACGAGCAGTACTTC
TRBJ2-7	TRBD1	14	TRBV11-2	CASSQDRAYYEQYF	TGTGCCAGCAGCCAAGACAGGGCCTACTACGAGCAGTACTTC
TRBJ2-3	TRBD2	17	TRBV27	CASSLLLAGGHTDTQYF	TGTGCCAGCAGTTTGTTACTAGCGGGGGGGCACACAGATACGCAGTATTTT
TRBJ1-1	-	14	TRBV9	CASSVAVLGTEAFF	TGTGCCAGCAGCGTAGCGGTGTTAGGGACTGAAGCTTTCTTT
TRBJ2-7	-	14	TRBV10-3	CAISEGQSSYEQYF	TGTGCCATCAGTGAGGGACAGAGCTCCTACGAGCAGTACTTC
TRBJ1-3	-	18	TRBV5-8	CASSLGTDSLSSGNTIYF	TGTGCCAGCAGCTTGGGGACCGACAGTTTGAGCTCTGGAAACACCATATATTTT
TRBJ1-1	-	16	TRBV6-1	CASSDFPRLTGTEAFF	TGTGCCAGCAGTGATTTCCCCCGACTGACTGGTACTGAAGCTTTCTTT
TRBJ2-7	TRBD1	14	TRBV19	CASSRQGSSYEQYF	TGTGCCAGTAGCAGACAGGGGAGCTCCTACGAGCAGTACTTC
TRBJ1-2	TRBD1	17	TRBV7-2	CASSPRGPDRGHYGYTF	TGTGCCAGCAGCCCCAGAGGCCCGGACAGGGGTCACTATGGCTACACCTTC
TRBJ1-1	-	11	TRBV5-4	CASSQMDEAFF	TGTGCCAGCAGCCAAATGGATGAAGCTTTCTTT
TRBJ1-4	-	15	TRBV7-2	CASSLAQGSTEKLFF	TGTGCCAGCAGCTTAGCGCAGGGTTCTACTGAAAAACTGTTTTTT